This T cell receptor beta chain emerged from a study of early T cells in non-severe SARS-CoV-2 infection. Germline V lookup: CDR1 MNHNY, CDR2 SVGAGI (reference sequence). Between the trimmed V and J ends, which lost 5 bases and 7 bases, there was a span of 14 bases. The CDR3 loop spans 14 amino acids. This clonotype was detected ten times or more. Each CDR3 protein gets one entry after TCRdb re-called the 5' RACE reads with MiXCR. The repertoire has about 42,000 distinct CDR3 sequences, around 7% of them found once; the top ten carry approximately 5%. The TCR originated in an adult who was a healthcare worker with PCR-confirmed SARS-CoV-2 infection or an uninfected control (not recorded which). The rearrangement uses TRBV6-6 and TRBJ1-4; TRBD1 is a possible D gene (5 bases). What was sequenced was whole blood. CDR3 in amino acids: CASSPREGREKLFF. Written as DNA, the CDR3 is TGTGCCAGCAGTCCACGCGAGGGGCGTGAAAAACTGTTTTTT.